This TCR beta chain was sequenced in a study of beta chain features in type 1 diabetes. This clone was found a few times. The germline gives CDR1 SEHNR, CDR2 FQNEAQ (reference sequence). V shed 1 base and J shed 6 bases, with 7 bases lying between them. This CDR3 has 13 amino acids. As every portion of the isolated RNA was reverse transcribed, the sequencing read expressed TCRB transcripts. This table comes from immunoSEQ multiplex PCR, and its TCRdb copy is limited to in-frame clones, with some not included. The table includes about 930,000 clones, roughly 15% detected once. V is TRBV7-9 and J is TRBJ1-5; unclear D gene. This sequence originates from a young woman in good health. The sequencing input was naive CD4+ T cells from blood. The CDR3: CASSLGFGQPQHF. CDR3 bases: TGTGCCAGCAGCTTAGGGTTCGGTCAGCCCCAGCATTTT.